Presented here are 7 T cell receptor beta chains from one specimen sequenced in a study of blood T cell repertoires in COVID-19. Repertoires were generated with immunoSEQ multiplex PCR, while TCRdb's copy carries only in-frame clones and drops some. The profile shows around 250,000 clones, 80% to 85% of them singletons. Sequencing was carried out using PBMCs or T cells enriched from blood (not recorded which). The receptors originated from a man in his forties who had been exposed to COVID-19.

The DNA of the CDR3 is TGTGCCAGTGGACTAGCGGGAGTAGCGGATACGCAGTATTTT. As protein: CASGLAGVADTQYF. J is TRBJ2-3 and V is TRBV19, with 13 bases that match TRBD2. J was trimmed by 6 bases and V by 8 bases; bases with no gene match: 5. The length of the CDR3 is 14 residues. In germline, CDR1 is LNHDA, CDR2 SQIVND (reference sequence).

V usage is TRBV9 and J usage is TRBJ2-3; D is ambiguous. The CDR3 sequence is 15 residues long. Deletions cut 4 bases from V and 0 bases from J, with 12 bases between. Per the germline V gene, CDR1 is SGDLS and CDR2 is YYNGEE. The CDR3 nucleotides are TGTGCCAGCAGCCCAGGTGTGTCTAGCACAGATACGCAGTATTTT. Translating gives CASSPGVSSTDTQYF. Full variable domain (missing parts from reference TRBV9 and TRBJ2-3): DSGVTQTPKHLITATGQRVTLRCSPRSGDLSVYWYQQSLDQGLQFLIQYYNGEERAKGNILERFSAQQFPDLHSELNLSSLELGDSALYFCASSPGVSSTDTQYFGPGTRLTVL.

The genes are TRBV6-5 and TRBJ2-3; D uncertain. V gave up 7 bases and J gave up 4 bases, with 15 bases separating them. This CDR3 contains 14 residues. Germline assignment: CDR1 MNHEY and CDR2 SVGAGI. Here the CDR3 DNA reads TGTGCCAGCACCCCCCCCGCAGGTCCAGATACGCAGTATTTT. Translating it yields CASTPPAGPDTQYF.

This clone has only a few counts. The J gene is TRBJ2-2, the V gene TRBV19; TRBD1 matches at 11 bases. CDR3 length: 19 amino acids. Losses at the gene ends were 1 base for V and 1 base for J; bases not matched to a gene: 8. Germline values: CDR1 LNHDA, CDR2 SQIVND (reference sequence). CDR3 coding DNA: TGTGCCAGTAGTATAGTGGGCTTGGGACAGGGGGGGAACACCGGGGAGCTGTTTTTT. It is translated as CASSIVGLGQGGNTGELFF.

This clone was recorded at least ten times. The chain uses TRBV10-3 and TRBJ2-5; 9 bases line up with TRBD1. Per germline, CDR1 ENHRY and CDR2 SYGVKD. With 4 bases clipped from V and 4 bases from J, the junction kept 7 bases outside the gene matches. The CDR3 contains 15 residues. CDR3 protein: CAISVQGAVGETQYF. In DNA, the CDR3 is TGTGCCATCAGTGTACAGGGGGCGGTAGGAGAGACCCAGTACTTC.

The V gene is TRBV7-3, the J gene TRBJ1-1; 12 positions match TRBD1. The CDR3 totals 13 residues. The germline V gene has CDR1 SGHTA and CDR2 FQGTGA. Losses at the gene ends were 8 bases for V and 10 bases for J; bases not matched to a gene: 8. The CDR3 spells CASQEPGQGAAFF. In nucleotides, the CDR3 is TGTGCCAGCCAGGAACCGGGACAGGGGGCAGCTTTCTTT.

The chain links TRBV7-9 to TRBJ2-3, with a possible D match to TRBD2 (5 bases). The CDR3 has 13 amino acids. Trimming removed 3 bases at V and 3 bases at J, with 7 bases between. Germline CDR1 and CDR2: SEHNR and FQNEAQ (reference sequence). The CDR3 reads CASSFPGTDTQYF. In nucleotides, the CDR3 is TGTGCCAGCAGCTTCCCGGGGACAGATACGCAGTATTTT.